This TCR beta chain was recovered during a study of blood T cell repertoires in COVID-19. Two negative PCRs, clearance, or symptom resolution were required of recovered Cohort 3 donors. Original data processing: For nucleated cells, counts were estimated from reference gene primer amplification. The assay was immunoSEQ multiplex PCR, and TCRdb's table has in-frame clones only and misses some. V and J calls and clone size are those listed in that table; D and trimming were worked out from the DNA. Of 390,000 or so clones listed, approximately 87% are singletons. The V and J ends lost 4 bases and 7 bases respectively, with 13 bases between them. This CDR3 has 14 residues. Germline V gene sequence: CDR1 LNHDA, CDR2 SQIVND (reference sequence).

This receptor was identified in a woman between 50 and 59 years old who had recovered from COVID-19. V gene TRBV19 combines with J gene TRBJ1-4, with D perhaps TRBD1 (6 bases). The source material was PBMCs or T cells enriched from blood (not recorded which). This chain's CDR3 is CASSNAGATEKLFF. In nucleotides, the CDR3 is TGTGCCAGTAGTAATGCAGGGGCGACTGAAAAACTGTTTTTT.